This T cell receptor (beta chain) was recovered during a study of Ad26.COV2.S vaccination and SARS-CoV-2 variants. Notes on the study in general: Vaccine recipients and placebo recipients showed similar non-spike TCR breadth. Among vaccine recipients, spike-specific TCR breadth exceeded that of placebo recipients.

This CDR3 is built from 14 residues. Trimming stripped 3 bases from V and 7 bases from J, with 10 bases between. Germline V lookup: CDR1 MNHEY, CDR2 SMNVEV (reference sequence). Points on this clone: What it binds is unknown.

Regarding treatment: around 19 received Ad26.COV2.S at low or high dose, single or two shots; about five received placebo; per-sample allocation not given. Following the first vaccine or placebo injection, samples were taken on day 63. Clones were sequenced by immunoSEQ multiplex PCR, and TCRdb holds only the in-frame ones, with some missing. Of about half a million clones in the sample, approximately 90% are singletons; the top ten hold 1.7%. The clonotype was recovered from a person between 18 and 60 years old who received the Ad26.COV2.S COVID-19 vaccine or a placebo. The specimen comprised peripheral blood, sampled in a trial of Ad26.COV2.S vaccine versus placebo. V usage is TRBV27 and J usage is TRBJ1-6, with a weak D call TRBD1 (5 bases). CDR3 bases: TGTGCCAGCAGTTTGACAGAAAGAAATTCACCCCTCCACTTT. This gives the protein CASSLTERNSPLHF.